The rows below give T cell receptor beta chains drawn from one sample of a study of T-cell reconstitution after alpha-beta-depleted transplantation in children. MiXCR, run by TCRdb on the PCR reads, gives a single entry per CDR3 protein. The repertoire holds 750,000 to 950,000 distinct CDR3 sequences, with less than 20% as singletons. The source material was PBMCs, mostly from graft donor cells, sampled 360 days after TCRalphabeta/CD19-depleted stem cell transplant. These receptors originate from a male patient under 18 who had a stem cell transplant for acute lymphoblastic leukemia, so the T cells may come from the graft donor. CDR3s leave out the opening cysteine and the closing phenylalanine or tryptophan. Each record gives: J gene, V gene, CDR3 protein.

J gene: TRBJ2-1
V gene: TRBV6-1
CDR3 protein: ASTSSGTGWNEQF

J gene: TRBJ2-7
V gene: TRBV4-1
CDR3 protein: ASSQEESANYEQY

J gene: TRBJ2-7
V gene: TRBV12-5
CDR3 protein: ASASGTGRYEQY

J gene: TRBJ2-5
V gene: TRBV6-5
CDR3 protein: ASSYSASAPFQETQY

J gene: TRBJ2-1
V gene: TRBV12-3/TRBV12-4
CDR3 protein: ASSFPGAPYNEQF

J gene: TRBJ2-3
V gene: TRBV12-3/TRBV12-4
CDR3 protein: ASSSVSGSITDTQY

J gene: TRBJ2-1
V gene: TRBV7-2
CDR3 protein: ASSFSMF

J gene: TRBJ2-5
V gene: TRBV5-1
CDR3 protein: ASSREQETQY

J gene: TRBJ2-7
V gene: TRBV27
CDR3 protein: ASSSLGSRNSYEQY

J gene: TRBJ2-1
V gene: TRBV7-3
CDR3 protein: ASSFLGAGGYNEQF

J gene: TRBJ2-7
V gene: TRBV10-3
CDR3 protein: AISDSALSSGRPYEQY

J gene: TRBJ1-3
V gene: TRBV9
CDR3 protein: ASSERGRFSGNTIY

J gene: TRBJ2-7
V gene: TRBV10-3
CDR3 protein: AISESAGLAGEQY

J gene: TRBJ2-7
V gene: TRBV13
CDR3 protein: ASSLTPASGISYEQY

J gene: TRBJ2-7
V gene: TRBV27
CDR3 protein: ASGGAGPFYEQY

J gene: TRBJ2-3
V gene: TRBV3-1
CDR3 protein: ASSTGGTWDTQY

J gene: TRBJ2-7
V gene: TRBV5-1
CDR3 protein: ASSLGEGSYEQY

J gene: TRBJ2-1
V gene: TRBV4-1
CDR3 protein: ASSPVLGGVTYNEQF

J gene: TRBJ2-3
V gene: TRBV15
CDR3 protein: ATSRDRSGSTQY

J gene: TRBJ2-5
V gene: TRBV14
CDR3 protein: ASSQWTNQETQY

J gene: TRBJ2-2
V gene: TRBV10-1
CDR3 protein: ASSVDRSTGELF

J gene: TRBJ1-1
V gene: TRBV28
CDR3 protein: ASSLYQSPGGGNTEAF

J gene: TRBJ2-7
V gene: TRBV12-3/TRBV12-4
CDR3 protein: ASRLAATYEQY